This record covers a single TCR beta chain. The antigen is undetermined. Doses given second, at about 4 or about 12 weeks, were pooled. Germline CDR1 reads SGHAT; CDR2 reads FQNNGV. The J segment lost 6 bases and the V segment lost 4 bases, leaving 9 bases of the junction unmatched. The CDR3 contains 15 residues. Repertoires were generated with immunoSEQ multiplex PCR, while TCRdb's copy carries only in-frame clones and drops some. The table lists approximately 110,000 clones, more than 80% of them singletons. This entry belongs to a study of T cell responses to AZD1222 COVID-19 vaccine. Regarding the study as a whole: As reported, nearly half of all spike-specific TCRs target variant regions that are unmutated. Donors were mostly white British, more females; clonal diversity possibly underestimated. Repertoire samples came only from after the peak T cell response.

The source material was peripheral blood, sampled 28 days after the second AZD1222 dose. V and J are TRBV11-2 and TRBJ2-1; TRBD2 matches at 7 bases. The TCR comes from an adult who received the AZD1222 COVID-19 vaccine. This CDR3 is CASSSTGGGANEQFF. DNA of the CDR3: TGTGCCAGCAGCTCTACGGGGGGAGGGGCCAATGAGCAGTTCTTC.